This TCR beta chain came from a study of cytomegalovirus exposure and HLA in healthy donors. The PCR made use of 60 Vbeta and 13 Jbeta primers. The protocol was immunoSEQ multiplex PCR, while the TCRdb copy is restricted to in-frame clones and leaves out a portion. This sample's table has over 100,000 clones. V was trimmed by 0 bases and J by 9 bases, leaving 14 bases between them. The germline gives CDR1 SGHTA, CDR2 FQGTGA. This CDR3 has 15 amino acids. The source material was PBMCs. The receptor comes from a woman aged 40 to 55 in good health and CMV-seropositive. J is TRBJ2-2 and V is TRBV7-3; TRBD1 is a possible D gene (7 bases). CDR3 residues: CASSLTPTGTRELFF. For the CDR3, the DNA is TGTGCCAGCAGCTTAACGCCGACAGGGACTCGGGAGCTGTTTTTT. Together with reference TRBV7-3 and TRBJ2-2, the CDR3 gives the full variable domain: GAGVSQTPSNKVTEKGKYVELRCDPISGHTALYWYRQSLGQGPEFLIYFQGTGAADDSGLPNDRFFAVRPEGSVSTLKIQRTERGDSAVYLCASSLTPTGTRELFFGEGSRLTVL.